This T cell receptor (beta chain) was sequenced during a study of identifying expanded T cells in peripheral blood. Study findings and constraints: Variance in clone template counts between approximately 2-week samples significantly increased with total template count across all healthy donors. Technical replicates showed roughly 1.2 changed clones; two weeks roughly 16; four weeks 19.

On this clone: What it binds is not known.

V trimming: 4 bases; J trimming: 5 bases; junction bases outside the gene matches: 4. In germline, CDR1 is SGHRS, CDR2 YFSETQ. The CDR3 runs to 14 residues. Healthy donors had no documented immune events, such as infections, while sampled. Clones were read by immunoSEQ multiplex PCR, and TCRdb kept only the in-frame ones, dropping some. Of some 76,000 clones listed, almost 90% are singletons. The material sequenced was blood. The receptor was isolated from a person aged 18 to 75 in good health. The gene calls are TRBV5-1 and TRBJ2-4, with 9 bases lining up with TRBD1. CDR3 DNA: TGCGCCAGCAGCCCGGGGACAGGGCAAAACATTCAGTACTTC. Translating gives CASSPGTGQNIQYF. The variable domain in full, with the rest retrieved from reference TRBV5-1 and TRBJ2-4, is KAGVTQTPRYLIKTRGQQVTLSCSPISGHRSVSWYQQTPGQGLQFLFEYFSETQRNKGNFPGRFSGRQFSNSRSEMNVSTLELGDSALYLCASSPGTGQNIQYFGAGTRLSVL.